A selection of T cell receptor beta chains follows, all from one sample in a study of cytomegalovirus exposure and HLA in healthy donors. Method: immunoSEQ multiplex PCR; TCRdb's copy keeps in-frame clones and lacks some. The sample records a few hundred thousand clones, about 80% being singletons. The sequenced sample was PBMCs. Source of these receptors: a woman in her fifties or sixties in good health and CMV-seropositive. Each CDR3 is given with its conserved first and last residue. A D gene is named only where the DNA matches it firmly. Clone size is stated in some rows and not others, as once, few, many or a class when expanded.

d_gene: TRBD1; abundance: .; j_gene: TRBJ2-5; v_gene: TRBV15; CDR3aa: CATSSYRGRETQYF; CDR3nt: TGTGCCACCAGCTCATACAGGGGCAGAGAGACCCAGTACTTC
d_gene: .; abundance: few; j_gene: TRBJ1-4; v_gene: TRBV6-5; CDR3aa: CASSPGTGDEKLFF; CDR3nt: TGTGCCAGCAGTCCCGGGACGGGAGATGAAAAACTGTTTTTT
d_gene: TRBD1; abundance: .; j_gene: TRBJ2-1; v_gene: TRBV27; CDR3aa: CASSRDRAYNEQFF; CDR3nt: TGTGCCAGCAGCCGGGACAGGGCCTACAATGAGCAGTTCTTC
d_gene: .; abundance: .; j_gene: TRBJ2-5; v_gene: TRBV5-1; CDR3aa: CASSLSAPSQETQYF; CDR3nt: TGCGCCAGCAGCCTGTCTGCCCCCTCCCAGGAGACCCAGTACTTC
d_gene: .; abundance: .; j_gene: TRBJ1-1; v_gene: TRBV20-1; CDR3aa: CSAKGGTEAFF; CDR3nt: TGCAGTGCTAAAGGAGGCACTGAAGCTTTCTTT
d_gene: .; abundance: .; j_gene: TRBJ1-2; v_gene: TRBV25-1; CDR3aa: CASRAGNYGYTF; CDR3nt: TGTGCCAGCAGGGCAGGGAACTATGGCTACACCTTC
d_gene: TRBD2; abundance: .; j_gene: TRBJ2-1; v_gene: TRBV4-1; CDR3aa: CASSRDRPSGSRDEQFF; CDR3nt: TGCGCCAGCAGCCGCGACCGACCTAGCGGGAGCAGGGATGAGCAGTTCTTC
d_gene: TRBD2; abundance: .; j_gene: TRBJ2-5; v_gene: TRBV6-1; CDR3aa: CASSLAAGETQYF; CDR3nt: TGTGCCAGCAGTCTAGCGGCTGGGGAGACCCAGTACTTC
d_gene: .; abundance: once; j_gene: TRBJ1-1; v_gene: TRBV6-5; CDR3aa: CASSYPTAEAFF; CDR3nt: TGTGCCAGCAGTTACCCGACAGCAGAAGCTTTCTTT
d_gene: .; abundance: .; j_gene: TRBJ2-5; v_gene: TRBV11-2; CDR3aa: CASSSNPSGGTQYF; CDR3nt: TGTGCCAGCAGCTCCAACCCCAGCGGAGGGACCCAGTACTTC
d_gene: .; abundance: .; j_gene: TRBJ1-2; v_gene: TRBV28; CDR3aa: CASTSPVYGYTF; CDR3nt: TGTGCCAGCACTTCGCCAGTCTATGGCTACACCTTC
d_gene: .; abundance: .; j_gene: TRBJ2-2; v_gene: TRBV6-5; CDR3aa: CASSYSPGGITGELFF; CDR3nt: TGTGCCAGCAGTTACTCCCCTGGAGGAATCACCGGGGAGCTGTTTTTT
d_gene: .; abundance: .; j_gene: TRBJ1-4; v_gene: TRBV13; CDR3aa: CASSLSYNEKLFF; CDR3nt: TGTGCCAGCAGCTTATCCTATAATGAAAAACTGTTTTTT
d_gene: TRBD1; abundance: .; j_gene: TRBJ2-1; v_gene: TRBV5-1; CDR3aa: CASSFRDRGYHEQFF; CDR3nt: TGCGCCAGCAGCTTCCGGGACAGGGGGTATCATGAGCAGTTCTTC
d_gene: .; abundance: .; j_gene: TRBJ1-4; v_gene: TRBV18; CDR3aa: CASSGYQADEKLFF; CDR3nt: TGTGCCAGCTCAGGATATCAGGCAGATGAAAAACTGTTTTTT
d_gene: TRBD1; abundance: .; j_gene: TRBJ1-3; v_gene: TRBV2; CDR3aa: CASSTDRGLGNTIYF; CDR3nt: TGTGCCAGCAGCACGGACAGGGGGCTAGGAAACACCATATATTTT
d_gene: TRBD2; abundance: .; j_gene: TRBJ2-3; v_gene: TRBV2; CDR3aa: CASRSGAQTDTQYF; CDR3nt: TGTGCCAGCCGGAGCGGGGCCCAGACAGATACGCAGTATTTT
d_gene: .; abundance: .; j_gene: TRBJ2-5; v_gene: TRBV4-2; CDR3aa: CASSQVGGARETQYF; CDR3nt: TGTGCCAGCAGCCAAGTAGGCGGGGCGCGGGAGACCCAGTACTTC
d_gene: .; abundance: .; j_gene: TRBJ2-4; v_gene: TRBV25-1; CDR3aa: CASSESTGAKNIQYF; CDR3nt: TGTGCCAGCAGTGAATCGACGGGGGCCAAAAACATTCAGTACTTC
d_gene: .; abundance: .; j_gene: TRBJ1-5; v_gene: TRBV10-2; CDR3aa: CASSDAGASNQPQHF; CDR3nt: TGCGCCAGCAGTGATGCGGGGGCCTCCAATCAGCCCCAGCATTTT
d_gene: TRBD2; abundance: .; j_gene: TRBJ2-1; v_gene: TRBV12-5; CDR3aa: CASGLVLAKQFF; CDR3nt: TGTGCTAGTGGTTTGGTACTAGCGAAGCAGTTCTTC
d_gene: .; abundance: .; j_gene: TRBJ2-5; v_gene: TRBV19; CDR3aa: CASSILREETQYF; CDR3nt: TGTGCCAGTAGTATCCTGCGAGAAGAGACCCAGTACTTC
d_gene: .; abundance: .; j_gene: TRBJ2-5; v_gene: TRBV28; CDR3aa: CASSLLKGVGAQETQYF; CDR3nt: TGTGCCAGCAGTTTACTAAAGGGGGTCGGGGCCCAAGAGACCCAGTACTTC
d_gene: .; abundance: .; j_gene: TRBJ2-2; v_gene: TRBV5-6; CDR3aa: CASSLWTVTGELFF; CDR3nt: TGTGCCAGCAGCTTATGGACAGTCACCGGGGAGCTGTTTTTT
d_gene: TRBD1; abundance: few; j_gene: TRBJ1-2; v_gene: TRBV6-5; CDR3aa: CASRRGGDRGQGYTF; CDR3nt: TGTGCCAGCAGGAGGGGGGGTGACAGGGGGCAAGGCTACACCTTC
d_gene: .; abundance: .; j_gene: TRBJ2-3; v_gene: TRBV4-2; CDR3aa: CASSPGSTDTQYF; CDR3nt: TGTGCCAGCAGCCCGGGTAGCACAGATACGCAGTATTTT
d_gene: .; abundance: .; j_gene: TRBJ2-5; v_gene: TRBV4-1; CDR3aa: CASSQVVSVVETQYF; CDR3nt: TGCGCCAGCAGCCAAGTTGTATCGGTGGTGGAGACCCAGTACTTC
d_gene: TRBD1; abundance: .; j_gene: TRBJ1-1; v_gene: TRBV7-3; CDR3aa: CASSLLPGGLNTEAFF; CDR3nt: TGTGCCAGCAGCTTATTGCCAGGGGGTCTGAACACTGAAGCTTTCTTT
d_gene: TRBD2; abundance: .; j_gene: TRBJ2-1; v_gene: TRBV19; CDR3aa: CASSIRRGRVEQFF; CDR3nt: TGTGCCAGTAGTATACGTCGCGGGAGAGTTGAGCAGTTCTTC